Only a few counts were recorded for the clone carrying this TCR beta chain. This specimen comes from a study of T cell repertoires in cytomegalovirus infection. Study details: Public TCR beta signatures provided an indication of both CMV infection and a matching HLA type.

TCRdb re-derived calls from the reads in MiXCR, one entry per CDR3 protein. The table has roughly 720,000 distinct CDR3 sequences, roughly a third seen once. Germline V gene data show CDR1 as MDHEN and CDR2 as SYDVKM. The CDR3 sequence is 16 residues long. Trimming removed 4 bases from V and 6 bases from J, with 19 bases in between. The gene calls are TRBV28 and TRBJ2-1; weak D call: TRBD1 (5 bases). This receptor was identified in a human donor in good health (CMV status not recorded). Some clones in this sample may be carry-over from other donors' samples. Sequenced material: PBMCs. CDR3 residues: CASSSSRGFPPNEQFF. CDR3 DNA sequence: TGTGCCAGCAGTTCGTCAAGGGGCTTCCCTCCCAATGAGCAGTTCTTC. Full variable domain (rest looked up from reference TRBV28 and TRBJ2-1): DVKVTQSSRYLVKRTGEKVFLECVQDMDHENMFWYRQDPGLGLRLIYFSYDVKMKEKGDIPEGYSVSREKKERFSLILESASTNQTSMYLCASSSSRGFPPNEQFFGPGTRLTVL.